A single sample is the source of the 26 T cell receptor beta chains below, sequenced in a study of T cells after posttransplantation cyclophosphamide. Sequencing used immunoSEQ multiplex PCR; TCRdb keeps in-frame clones, though not all of them. The data show around 50,000 clones, roughly 92% seen once. Sequencing input: PBMCs. Every receptor here comes from a woman aged 45 to 65 in good health and a related stem cell transplant donor.

The gene calls are TRBV28 and TRBJ1-1, with TRBD1 matching over 7 bases. J was trimmed by 2 bases and V by 6 bases; bases with no gene match: 6. Germline V gives CDR1 MDHEN, CDR2 SYDVKM. This CDR3 has 14 amino acids. The CDR3 loop reads CASSSGQDNTEAFF. CDR3 sequence (DNA): TGTGCCAGCAGCTCTGGACAGGATAACACTGAAGCTTTCTTT.

This rearrangement joins TRBV5-4 to TRBJ1-4, with TRBD1 matching 9 bases. The ends lost 4 bases at V and 6 bases at J; junction bases unmatched: 4. CDR3 length: 14 residues. Germline V CDR1 and CDR2: SGHNT, YYREEE (reference sequence). The CDR3 DNA sequence: TGTGCCAGCAGCCCGGGACAGGGTGATGAAAAACTGTTTTTT. Protein product: CASSPGQGDEKLFF.

The rearrangement links TRBV7-9 to TRBJ2-7; TRBD2 aligns across 12 bases. V lost 5 bases, J lost 5 bases, and 4 bases stayed unmatched. There are 14 residues in the CDR3. Germline CDR1 is SEHNR and CDR2 is FQNEAQ (reference sequence). The CDR3 nucleotides are TGTGCCAGCAGCGCGACTAGCGGGAGTGACGAGCAGTACTTC. Amino acid sequence: CASSATSGSDEQYF.

The chain is built from TRBV6-6 and TRBJ1-1, with 9 bases identical to TRBD1. Germline V CDR1 and CDR2: MNHNY, SVGAGI (reference sequence). This CDR3 has 14 residues. The J segment lost 2 bases and the V segment lost 8 bases, leaving 6 bases of the junction unmatched. The CDR3 sequence is CASGDRVGNTEAFF. The CDR3 coding sequence is TGTGCCAGCGGGGACAGGGTGGGTAACACTGAAGCTTTCTTT.

The CDR3 DNA reads as TGTGCCTCCCGGGCCTCGGGGTATAATTCACCCCTCCACTTT. This translates into CASRASGYNSPLHF. The chain employs TRBV9 and TRBJ1-6; D is unclear. The germline V gene has CDR1 SGDLS and CDR2 YYNGEE. The CDR3 length is 14 residues. V was trimmed by 10 bases and J by 4 bases, leaving 15 bases between them.

This clone was observed a single time. V is TRBV5-1 and J is TRBJ2-7, with 7 bases matching TRBD1. Germline trimming cut 5 bases from V and 3 bases from J; bases unmatched to any gene: 8. The CDR3 spans 14 residues. CDR1 is SGHRS, CDR2 YFSETQ, per germline. Here the CDR3 DNA reads TGCGCCAGCAGAGAGGGACAGATCCTCTACGAGCAGTACTTC. It specifies CASREGQILYEQYF.

The gene calls are TRBV23-1 and TRBJ1-1; 8 bases map to TRBD1. TRBV23-1 is given ORF status, its function remaining uncertain. J was trimmed by 1 base and V by 3 bases; bases with no gene match: 16. This CDR3 is 19 amino acids long. In nucleotides, the CDR3 is TGCGCCAGCAGTCAGATCTTGGAGTGTAGGACAGGGAAGAACACTGAAGCTTTCTTT. This sequence encodes CASSQILECRTGKNTEAFF.

There are a few counts of this clone. The chain has TRBV5-4 and TRBJ2-5; 8 positions agree with TRBD2. The CDR3 covers 16 residues. With 3 bases clipped from V and 5 bases from J, the junction kept 12 bases outside the gene matches. CDR1 and CDR2 (germline): SGHNT, YYREEE (reference sequence). For the CDR3, the DNA is TGTGCCAGCAGCTACCTCAGCGGGGGAGTCGGGGAGACCCAGTACTTC. Translating gives CASSYLSGGVGETQYF.

The chain is built from TRBV14 and TRBJ2-5; D is possibly TRBD1 (6 bases). This CDR3 has 16 amino acids. Per germline, CDR1 SGHDN and CDR2 FVKESK. The V gene lost 0 bases and the J gene lost 5 bases, with 16 bases spanning the gap. The DNA of the CDR3 is TGTGCCAGCAGCCAAGATGTTTCCTGGACAGTCGAGACCCAGTACTTC. This gives the protein CASSQDVSWTVETQYF.

The genes are TRBV11-3 and TRBJ2-3, with no clear D. V was pared by 4 bases and J by 5 bases, with 10 bases between. The V gene's germline CDR1 is SGHNT and CDR2 YENEEA. The CDR3 contains 13 residues. The CDR3 DNA sequence: TGTGCCAGCAGCTCTAATATGATAGATACGCAGTATTTT. Protein: CASSSNMIDTQYF.

The V and J genes are TRBV7-9 and TRBJ1-2; possible D gene TRBD1, 6 bases. V shed 5 bases and J shed 7 bases, with 14 bases lying between them. Germline-derived CDR1 and CDR2 are SEHNR and FQNEAQ (reference sequence). This CDR3 comprises 13 residues. CDR3 residues: CASSPAGAGGYTF. CDR3 nucleotides: TGTGCCAGCAGCCCTGCGGGGGCTGGTGGCTACACCTTC. The variable domain in full, with the rest retrieved from reference TRBV7-9 and TRBJ1-2, is DTGVSQNPRHKITKRGQNVTFRCDPISEHNRLYWYRQTLGQGPEFLTYFQNEAQLEKSRLLSDRFSAERPKGSFSTLEIQRTEQGDSAMYLCASSPAGAGGYTFGSGTRLTVV.

The V call is TRBV14, the J call TRBJ2-1, with TRBD1 matching 10 bases. This CDR3 contains 15 residues. The V segment lost 3 bases and the J segment 7 bases; nucleotides outside the gene matches: 6. The germline gives CDR1 SGHDN, CDR2 FVKESK. Written as DNA, the CDR3 is TGTGCCAGCAGCCAGAGACAGGGGGCCGGGAATGAGCAGTTCTTC. Translated: CASSQRQGAGNEQFF.

The rearrangement links TRBV7-3 to TRBJ2-6; weak D call: TRBD2 (5 bases). In germline, CDR1 is SGHTA, CDR2 FQGTGA. The germline V and J ends were trimmed by 5 bases and 0 bases, with 5 bases remaining between them. The CDR3 runs to 14 residues. CDR3 sequence (DNA): TGTGCCAGCAGCGGGAGCTCTGGGGCCAACGTCCTGACTTTC. This gives the protein CASSGSSGANVLTF.

This clone showed up just a few times. V gene TRBV2 combines with J gene TRBJ1-3; D is ambiguous. The CDR3 spans 16 residues. Trimming pared 8 bases from V and 4 bases from J, leaving 21 bases between. The germline gives CDR1 SNHLY, CDR2 FYNNEI. The CDR3 sequence: CASSRVEPSGGNTIYF. CDR3 nucleotide sequence: TGTGCCAGCTCGAGGGTGGAGCCCTCTGGAGGAAACACCATATATTTT.

This clone was recorded a few times. The chain employs TRBV7-6 and TRBJ2-3, with TRBD2 matching over 12 bases. Germline assignment: CDR1 SGHVS and CDR2 FNYEAQ. Trimming at V came to 3 bases and at J to 4 bases, leaving 5 bases not matched to a gene. CDR3 size: 16 residues. The CDR3 here is CASSFASGGAADTQYF. CDR3 DNA: TGTGCCAGCAGCTTCGCTAGCGGGGGGGCCGCAGATACGCAGTATTTT.

The chain is built from TRBV10-3 and TRBJ1-5; D may be TRBD1 (5 bases). The germline CDR1 and CDR2 sequences are ENHRY and SYGVKD. The CDR3 has 14 residues. V was shortened by 3 bases and J by 6 bases, with 12 bases between the two germline ends. The CDR3 coding sequence is TGTGCCATCAGTGAAGAAGGGGAAGGTCAGCCCCAGCATTTT. This encodes CAISEEGEGQPQHF.

The chain recombines TRBV7-2 with TRBJ1-1; 7 positions match TRBD1. The V gene's germline CDR1 is SGHTA and CDR2 FQGNSA. The CDR3 is made up of 16 amino acids. With V trimmed by 5 bases and J by 3 bases, 12 bases remained unmatched. The DNA for the CDR3 is TGTGCCAGCAGCCCGCTACAGGGGAGGATGGACACTGAAGCTTTCTTT. As protein: CASSPLQGRMDTEAFF.

A single count supports this clone. The V and J genes are TRBV2 and TRBJ1-3; D perhaps matches TRBD1 (5 bases). Looked up from germline, CDR1 is SNHLY and CDR2 is FYNNEI. V lost 5 bases to trimming and J lost 3 bases, with 14 bases between them. The CDR3 extends over 15 amino acids. CDR3 amino acids: CASSQSSTDGNTIYF. CDR3 in DNA: TGTGCCAGCAGTCAATCTTCGACAGATGGAAACACCATATATTTT.

This chain joins TRBV5-6 and TRBJ1-6; D may be TRBD1 (6 bases). The CDR3 sequence is 13 residues long. The V gene lost 5 bases and the J gene lost 9 bases, with 12 bases spanning the gap. Germline CDR1 and CDR2: SGHDT and YYEEEE. The CDR3 is CASSYTGFSPLHF. The CDR3 nucleotides are TGTGCCAGCAGTTACACAGGGTTTTCACCCCTCCACTTT.

This chain joins TRBV5-1 and TRBJ1-1, with D tentatively TRBD1 (6 bases). Looked up from germline, CDR1 is SGHRS and CDR2 is YFSETQ. CDR3 length: 14 amino acids. Trimming shortened V by 5 bases and J by 0 bases, and 11 bases separated the two germline ends. The CDR3 spells CASRQGLMNTEAFF. Written as DNA, the CDR3 is TGCGCCAGCAGACAGGGCCTCATGAACACTGAAGCTTTCTTT.

The rearrangement uses TRBV7-2 and TRBJ2-7, with 8 nucleotides matching TRBD2. This CDR3 region has 13 residues. The junction had 1 base not matched to a gene; V was cut back by 2 bases and J by 4 bases. The germline V gene encodes CDR1 SGHTA and CDR2 FQGNSA. DNA of the CDR3: TGTGCCAGCAGCTTACTAGCGGGTTACGAGCAGTACTTC. Protein product: CASSLLAGYEQYF.

V usage is TRBV5-4 and J usage is TRBJ2-3; 8 bases fit TRBD1. The CDR3 is 17 residues long. Germline trimming cut 0 bases from V and 2 bases from J; bases unmatched to any gene: 8. Germline assignment: CDR1 SGHNT and CDR2 YYREEE (reference sequence). Written as DNA, the CDR3 is TGTGCCAGCAGCTTGGATACCGGGACAGGCTTCACAGATACGCAGTATTTT. Residues: CASSLDTGTGFTDTQYF. The full variable domain, its missing parts supplied by reference TRBV5-4 and TRBJ2-3, is ETGVTQSPTHLIKTRGQQVTLRCSSQSGHNTVSWYQQALGQGPQFIFQYYREEENGRGNFPPRFSGLQFPNYSSELNVNALELDDSALYLCASSLDTGTGFTDTQYFGPGTRLTVL.

The chain recombines TRBV27 with TRBJ1-1; 8 positions agree with TRBD1. Germline V gives CDR1 MNHEY, CDR2 SMNVEV (reference sequence). The CDR3 has 18 residues. With V trimmed by 4 bases and J by 7 bases, 20 bases remained unmatched. CDR3 sequence: CASSSLDRGRFIFLEAFF. The CDR3, as DNA: TGTGCCAGCAGTTCCCTCGACAGGGGCCGGTTTATTTTCCTTGAAGCTTTCTTT.

The V call is TRBV6-5, the J call TRBJ2-7; 11 bases align to TRBD1. The CDR3 totals 15 residues. The V and J ends lost 4 bases and 2 bases, in that order; junction bases with no gene match: 4. Germline CDR1 reads MNHEY; CDR2 reads SVGAGI. Here the CDR3 reads CASSWGQGDTYEQYF. In DNA form, the CDR3 reads TGTGCCAGCAGTTGGGGACAGGGGGACACCTACGAGCAGTACTTC.

This chain joins TRBV5-1 and TRBJ2-5; 8 bases line up with TRBD2. V lost 0 bases to trimming and J lost 5 bases; unmatched junction nucleotides: 9. The CDR3 spans 16 residues. Germline V gene lookup returns CDR1 SGHRS and CDR2 YFSETQ. Here the CDR3 reads CASSLDTGGPSETQYF. CDR3 DNA: TGCGCCAGCAGCTTGGATACGGGGGGGCCTTCGGAGACCCAGTACTTC.

V usage is TRBV9 and J usage is TRBJ1-5, with D maybe TRBD1 (6 bases). The CDR3 runs to 16 residues. Trimming left V 0 bases short and J 1 base short, with 11 bases between. Germline V lookup: CDR1 SGDLS, CDR2 YYNGEE. The CDR3 reads CASSVGAGASNQPQHF. CDR3 nucleotides: TGTGCCAGCAGCGTAGGGGCGGGGGCGAGCAATCAGCCCCAGCATTTT.